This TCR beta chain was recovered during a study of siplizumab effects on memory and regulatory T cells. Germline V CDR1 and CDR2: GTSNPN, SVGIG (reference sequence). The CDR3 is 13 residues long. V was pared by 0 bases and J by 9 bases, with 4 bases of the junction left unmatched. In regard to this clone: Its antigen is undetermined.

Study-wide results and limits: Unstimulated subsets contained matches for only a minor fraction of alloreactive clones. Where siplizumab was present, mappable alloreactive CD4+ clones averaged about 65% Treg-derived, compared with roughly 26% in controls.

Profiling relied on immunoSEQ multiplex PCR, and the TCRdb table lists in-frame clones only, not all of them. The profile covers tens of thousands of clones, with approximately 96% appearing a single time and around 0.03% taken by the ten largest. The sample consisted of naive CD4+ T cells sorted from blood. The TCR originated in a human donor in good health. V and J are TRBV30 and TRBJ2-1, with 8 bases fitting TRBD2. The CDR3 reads CAWSVPGGAEQFF. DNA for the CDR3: TGTGCCTGGAGTGTACCCGGGGGGGCTGAGCAGTTCTTC.